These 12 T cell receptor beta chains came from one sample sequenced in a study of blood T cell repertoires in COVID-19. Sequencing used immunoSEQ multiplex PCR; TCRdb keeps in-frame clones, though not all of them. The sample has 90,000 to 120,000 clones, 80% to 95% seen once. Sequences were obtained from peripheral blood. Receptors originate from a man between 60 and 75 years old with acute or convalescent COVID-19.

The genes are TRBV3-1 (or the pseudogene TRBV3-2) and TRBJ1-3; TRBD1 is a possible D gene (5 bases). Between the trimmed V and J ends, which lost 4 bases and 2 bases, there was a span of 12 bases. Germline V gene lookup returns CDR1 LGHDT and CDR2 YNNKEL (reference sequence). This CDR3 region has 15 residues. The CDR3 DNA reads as TGTGCCAGCAGCCGAACGACAGTGACTGGAAACACCATATATTTT. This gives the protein CASSRTTVTGNTIYF.

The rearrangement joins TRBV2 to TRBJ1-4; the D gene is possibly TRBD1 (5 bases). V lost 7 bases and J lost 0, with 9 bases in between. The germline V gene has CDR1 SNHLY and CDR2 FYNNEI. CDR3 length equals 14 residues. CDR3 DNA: TGTGCCAGCAAATCGGGGGCAACTAATGAAAAACTGTTTTTT. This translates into CASKSGATNEKLFF.

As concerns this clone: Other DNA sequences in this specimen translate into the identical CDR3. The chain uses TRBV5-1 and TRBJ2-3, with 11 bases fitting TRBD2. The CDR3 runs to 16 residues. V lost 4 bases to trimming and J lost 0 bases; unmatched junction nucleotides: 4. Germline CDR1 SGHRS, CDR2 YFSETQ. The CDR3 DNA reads TGCGCCAGCAGCCTGGGACTAGCGGTTAGCACAGATACGCAGTATTTT. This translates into CASSLGLAVSTDTQYF.

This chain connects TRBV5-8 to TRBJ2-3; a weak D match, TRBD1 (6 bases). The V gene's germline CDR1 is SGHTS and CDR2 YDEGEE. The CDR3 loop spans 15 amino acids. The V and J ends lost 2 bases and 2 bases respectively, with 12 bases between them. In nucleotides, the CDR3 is TGTGCCAGCAGCTTCAGACAGGCCAACACAGATACGCAGTATTTT. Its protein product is CASSFRQANTDTQYF. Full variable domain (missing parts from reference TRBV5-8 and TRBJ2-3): EAGVTQSPTHLIKTRGQQATLRCSPISGHTSVYWYQQALGLGLQFLLWYDEGEERNRGNFPPRFSGRQFPNYSSELNVNALELEDSALYLCASSFRQANTDTQYFGPGTRLTVL.

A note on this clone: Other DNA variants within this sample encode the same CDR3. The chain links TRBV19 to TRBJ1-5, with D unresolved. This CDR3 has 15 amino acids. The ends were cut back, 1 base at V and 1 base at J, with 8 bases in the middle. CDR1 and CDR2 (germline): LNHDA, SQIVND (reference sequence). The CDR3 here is CASSIGRGSNQPQHF. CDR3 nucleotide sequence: TGTGCCAGTAGTATAGGACGGGGAAGCAATCAGCCCCAGCATTTT.

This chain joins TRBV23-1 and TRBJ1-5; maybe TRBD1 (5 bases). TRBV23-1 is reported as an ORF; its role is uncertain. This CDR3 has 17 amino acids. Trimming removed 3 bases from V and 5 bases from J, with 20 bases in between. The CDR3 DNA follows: TGCGCCAGCAGTCACGTTCCATCCGGGGGTGCAGATCAGCCCCAGCATTTT. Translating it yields CASSHVPSGGADQPQHF.

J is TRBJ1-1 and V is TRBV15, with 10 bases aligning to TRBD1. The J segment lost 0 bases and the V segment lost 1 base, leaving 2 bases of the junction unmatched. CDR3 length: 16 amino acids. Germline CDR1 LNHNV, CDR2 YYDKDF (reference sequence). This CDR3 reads CATSRGGTGVNTEAFF. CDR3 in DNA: TGTGCCACCAGCAGAGGCGGGACAGGGGTGAACACTGAAGCTTTCTTT.

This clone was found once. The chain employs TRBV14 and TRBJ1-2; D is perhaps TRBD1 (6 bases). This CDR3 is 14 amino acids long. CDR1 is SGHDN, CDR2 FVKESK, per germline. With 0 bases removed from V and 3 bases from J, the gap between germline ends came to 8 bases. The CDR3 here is CASSQEQGYYGYTF. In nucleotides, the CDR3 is TGTGCCAGCAGCCAAGAACAGGGATACTATGGCTACACCTTC.

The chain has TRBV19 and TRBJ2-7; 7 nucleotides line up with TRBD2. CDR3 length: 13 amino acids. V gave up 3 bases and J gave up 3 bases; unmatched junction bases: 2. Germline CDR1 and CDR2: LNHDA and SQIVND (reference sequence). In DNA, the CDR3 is TGTGCCAGTAGTATGGGGGGGTACTACGAGCAGTACTTC. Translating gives CASSMGGYYEQYF.

The CDR3, as DNA: TGTGCCACCAGTGGCTCCGGGCGGGATGAGCAGTTCTTC. Its translation is CATSGSGRDEQFF. This rearrangement joins TRBV24-1 to TRBJ2-1; perhaps TRBD2 as D (5 bases). The CDR3 sequence is 13 residues long. Trimming left V 5 bases short and J 8 bases short, with 12 bases between. The germline CDR1 and CDR2 sequences are KGHDR and SFDVKD.

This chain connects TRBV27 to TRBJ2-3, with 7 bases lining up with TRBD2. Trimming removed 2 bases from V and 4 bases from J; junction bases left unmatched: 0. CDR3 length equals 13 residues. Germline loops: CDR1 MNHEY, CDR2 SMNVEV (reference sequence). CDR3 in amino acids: CASSLRGADTQYF. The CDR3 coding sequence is TGTGCCAGCAGTTTACGGGGGGCAGATACGCAGTATTTT.

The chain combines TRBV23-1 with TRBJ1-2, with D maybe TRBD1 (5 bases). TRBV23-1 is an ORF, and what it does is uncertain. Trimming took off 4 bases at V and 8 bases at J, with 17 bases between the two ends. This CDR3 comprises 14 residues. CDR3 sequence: CASSREFGGVGYTF. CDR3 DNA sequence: TGCGCCAGCAGTCGAGAATTTGGGGGGGTCGGCTACACCTTC.